This T cell receptor (beta chain) was observed in a study of blood T cell repertoires in COVID-19. Clones were sequenced by immunoSEQ multiplex PCR, and TCRdb holds only the in-frame ones, with some missing. The repertoire holds roughly 200,000 clones, with roughly 80% as singletons. The sample consisted of peripheral blood. The source of this sequence is a woman aged 55-70 years with COVID-19, enrolled during active disease.

CDR3 in DNA: TGTGCCAGCAGTCCAAGACTGATGACTAGCACAGATACGCAGTATTTT. Translation gives CASSPRLMTSTDTQYF. The chain joins TRBV28 to TRBJ2-3; D not resolved. Between the trimmed V and J ends, which lost 5 bases and 0 bases, there was a span of 15 bases. The length of the CDR3 is 16 residues. CDR1 is MDHEN, CDR2 SYDVKM, per germline.